A single sample is the source of the 23 T cell receptor beta chains below, sequenced in a study of T-cell memory formation after mild COVID-19. In TCRdb, the 5' RACE reads were re-called with MiXCR into one record per CDR3 protein. The sample lists 300,000 to 400,000 distinct CDR3 sequences; about 15% were seen once. Sample: PBMCs or a T cell subset sorted from them (not recorded which). The receptors originated from a man between 18 and 35 years old who had mild COVID-19 (a few samples of this study predate the infection). Cell type and time point are not known.

This clonotype was seen repeatedly, ten times or more. The chain carries TRBV27 and TRBJ2-7, with D possibly being TRBD1 (6 bases). CDR1 and CDR2 from the germline V gene are MNHEY and SMNVEV (reference sequence). The CDR3 contains 15 residues. Deletions cut 10 bases from V and 2 bases from J, with 21 bases between. The CDR3 DNA reads TGTGCCATCGCTAAAAGCCGGACAGAGCCCTACGAGCAGTACTTC. Translated, it gives CAIAKSRTEPYEQYF.

This clonotype was seen more than once but under ten times. The chain links TRBV6-5 to TRBJ2-6, with 9 bases fitting TRBD1. V lost 2 bases and J lost 2; bases outside the gene matches: 1. The length of the CDR3 is 16 residues. CDR1 and CDR2 (germline): MNHEY, SVGAGI. This CDR3 is CASSYGTGTGANVLTF. The CDR3 bases are TGTGCCAGCAGTTACGGGACAGGGACTGGGGCCAACGTCCTGACTTTC.

This clonotype was observed a few times. The DNA for the CDR3 is TGTGCCAGCAGCTTAGGGCACACGAGCTCCTACAATGAGCAGTTCTTC. This codes for CASSLGHTSSYNEQFF. This chain joins TRBV7-9 and TRBJ2-1; D call uncertain. The CDR3 sequence is 16 residues long. Trimming left V 1 base short and J 0 bases short, with 10 bases between. The germline gives CDR1 SEHNR, CDR2 FQNEAQ (reference sequence).

The V gene is TRBV27, the J gene TRBJ2-5, with 7 positions matching TRBD1. This CDR3 has 14 residues. The V and J ends lost 4 bases and 4 bases, in that order; junction bases with no gene match: 6. Germline lookup yields CDR1 MNHEY and CDR2 SMNVEV (reference sequence). The CDR3 reads CASSSRDSRETQYF. CDR3 nucleotide sequence: TGTGCCAGCAGTTCTCGGGACAGTAGAGAGACCCAGTACTTC.

In this sample, this clonotype turned up a few times. This chain connects TRBV20-1 to TRBJ2-3, with D perhaps assigned TRBD1 or TRBD2 (5 bases each). This CDR3 spans 15 amino acids. CDR1 and CDR2 from the germline V gene are DFQATT and SNEGSKA (reference sequence). The V end lost 1 base, the J end lost 6 bases, and 17 bases lay between the germline ends. This CDR3 is CSARGGDRFRDTQYF. The CDR3 DNA reads TGCAGTGCTAGAGGAGGGGATAGATTTAGGGATACGCAGTATTTT.

This clonotype was seen at least ten times. The chain combines TRBV5-1 with TRBJ2-3; 8 bases agree with TRBD2. Germline values: CDR1 SGHRS, CDR2 YFSETQ. Trimming removed 3 bases from V and 3 bases from J; junction bases left unmatched: 3. The CDR3 spans 14 residues. The CDR3 spells CASSSAGGTDTQYF. The CDR3 region has the DNA TGCGCCAGCAGCTCGGCGGGGGGAACAGATACGCAGTATTTT.

This rearrangement joins TRBV12-3 or TRBV12-4 to TRBJ2-1; TRBD2 matches at 8 bases. J lost 8 bases, V lost 2 bases, and 8 bases had no gene match. CDR3 length: 15 residues. The CDR3 region has the DNA TGTGCCAGCAGTTTATGGTACGGGGGGGTTCATGAGCAGTTCTTC. As protein: CASSLWYGGVHEQFF.

This clonotype was seen a few times. The chain has TRBV12-3 or TRBV12-4 and TRBJ2-3, with 12 bases matching TRBD2. The CDR3 consists of 16 residues. Unmatched junction bases numbered 6, after V lost 4 bases and J lost 4 bases. DNA of the CDR3: TGTGCCAGCAGTTCTGCTAGCGGGGGGGCCCCAGATACGCAGTATTTT. Its translation is CASSSASGGAPDTQYF.

The gene calls are TRBV6-1 and TRBJ2-5; D is perhaps TRBD2 (7 bases). V was trimmed by 8 bases and J by 5 bases, leaving 18 bases between them. Looked up from germline, CDR1 is MNHNS and CDR2 is SASEGT. The CDR3 sequence is 14 residues long. CDR3 sequence: CASFLGGGGETQYF. CDR3 DNA: TGTGCCAGCTTTTTAGGGGGGGGAGGGGAGACCCAGTACTTC.

Only a few counts were recorded for this clonotype. This sequence joins TRBV19 and TRBJ2-7; 7 nucleotides align to TRBD1. This CDR3 spans 14 amino acids. Looked up from germline, CDR1 is LNHDA and CDR2 is SQIVND (reference sequence). The J segment lost 3 bases and the V segment lost 8 bases, leaving 10 bases of the junction unmatched. In DNA, the CDR3 is TGTGCCAGTTCCCGAGGGGACAGCAGCTACGAGCAGTACTTC. Its protein is CASSRGDSSYEQYF.

This clonotype was seen only a few times. The genes are TRBV2 and TRBJ2-1; TRBD2 matches at 8 bases. The length of the CDR3 is 14 residues. Trimming at V came to 7 bases and at J to 7 bases, leaving 9 bases not matched to a gene. Germline CDR1 SNHLY, CDR2 FYNNEI. The CDR3 spells CASMGWTGGNEQFF. The CDR3 DNA reads TGTGCCAGCATGGGGTGGACGGGGGGGAATGAGCAGTTCTTC.

This clonotype was detected many times. The V call is TRBV4-3, the J call TRBJ2-1, with D possibly matching TRBD1 (6 bases). Germline V gene lookup returns CDR1 LGHNA and CDR2 YSLEER. V shed 0 bases and J shed 7 bases, with 16 bases lying between them. This CDR3 contains 16 residues. The CDR3 region is CASSQESGTTANEQFF. CDR3 nucleotide sequence: TGCGCCAGCAGCCAAGAATCCGGGACAACTGCGAATGAGCAGTTCTTC.

This clonotype appeared a few times. The chain employs TRBV7-2 and TRBJ1-5; D is uncertain. The CDR3 has 12 residues. Trimming took 1 base from V and 8 from J, leaving 6 bases between them. The germline CDR1 and CDR2 sequences are SGHTA and FQGNSA. The CDR3 region has the DNA TGTGCCAGCAGCTTAGACTGGGAGCCCCAGCATTTT. It is translated as CASSLDWEPQHF.

This chain links TRBV7-9 with TRBJ2-1, with TRBD2 matching over 9 bases. J gave up 5 bases and V 5 bases, and 7 bases lay outside the gene matches. CDR1 and CDR2 (germline): SEHNR, FQNEAQ (reference sequence). The CDR3 length is 15 residues. The CDR3 DNA reads as TGTGCCAGCAGCCATAACCCTAGCGGGGACAATGAGCAGTTCTTC. This codes for CASSHNPSGDNEQFF.

This rearrangement joins TRBV5-6 to TRBJ2-1, with 7 nucleotides matching TRBD2. Germline CDR1 is SGHDT and CDR2 is YYEEEE. CDR3 length equals 12 residues. V lost 4 bases to trimming and J lost 10 bases; unmatched junction nucleotides: 5. The CDR3 protein is CASSPGGREQFF. The DNA of the CDR3 is TGTGCCAGCAGCCCGGGGGGAAGAGAGCAGTTCTTC.

A few counts support this clonotype. The chain recombines TRBV7-6 with TRBJ1-5; D is ambiguous. Germline CDR1 SGHVS, CDR2 FNYEAQ. There are 16 residues in the CDR3. V lost 1 base and J 2 bases, leaving 12 bases between the germline ends. CDR3 amino acids: CASSLGSGIRNQPQHF. CDR3 nucleotide sequence: TGTGCCAGCAGCTTAGGGTCCGGCATCCGCAATCAGCCCCAGCATTTT. The complete variable domain, with remaining parts taken from reference TRBV7-6 and TRBJ1-5, reads GAGVSQSPRYKVTKRGQDVALRCDPISGHVSLYWYRQALGQGPEFLTYFNYEAQQDKSGLPNDRFSAERPEGSISTLTIQRTEQRDSAMYRCASSLGSGIRNQPQHFGDGTRLSIL.

This clonotype has a handful of counts. V usage is TRBV5-1 and J usage is TRBJ2-1, with D unclear. This CDR3 has 16 residues. V lost 4 bases to trimming and J lost 0 bases, with 14 bases between them. From germline, CDR1 is SGHRS and CDR2 YFSETQ. DNA for the CDR3: TGCGCCAGCAGCATCTCAACAAGAAGCTCCTACAATGAGCAGTTCTTC. It encodes CASSISTRSSYNEQFF.

The chain carries TRBV6-1 and TRBJ1-6; D is ambiguous. Trimming stripped 2 bases from V and 10 bases from J, with 9 bases between. The CDR3 sequence is 13 residues long. Per germline, CDR1 MNHNS and CDR2 SASEGT. The CDR3 DNA reads TGTGCCAGCAGTGAATCCCTAGGCTCACCCCTCCACTTT. Amino acid sequence: CASSESLGSPLHF.

This clonotype was seen a handful of times. V and J are TRBV7-9 and TRBJ2-1; weak D call: TRBD2 (6 bases). Germline lookup yields CDR1 SEHNR and CDR2 FQNEAQ (reference sequence). The germline V and J ends were trimmed by 6 bases and 10 bases, with 19 bases remaining between them. The CDR3 runs to 14 residues. The CDR3, as DNA: TGTGCCAGCAGTGGGGGGACGGCTTTCGGGGAGCAGTTCTTC. It specifies CASSGGTAFGEQFF.

This clonotype was recorded at least ten times. The rearrangement joins TRBV4-2 to TRBJ1-1; D remains unclear. V lost 0 bases and J lost 1, with 6 bases in between. CDR1 is LGHNA and CDR2 is YNFKEQ in the germline V gene. This CDR3 is built from 14 residues. The CDR3 DNA reads as TGTGCCAGCAGCCAAGATCCGGCGAACACTGAAGCTTTCTTT. Protein sequence: CASSQDPANTEAFF.

This clonotype was seen repeatedly, ten times or more. This chain links TRBV6-2 or TRBV6-3 with TRBJ2-3; no clear D gene. This CDR3 contains 13 residues. Trimming took 6 bases from V and 6 from J, leaving 13 bases between them. The germline gives CDR1 MNHEY, CDR2 SVGEGT. The CDR3, as DNA: TGTGCCAGCAGGGATTGGAGTTTGGATACGCAGTATTTT. This gives the protein CASRDWSLDTQYF.

This clonotype was counted a few times. The chain uses TRBV3-1 and TRBJ2-3; no firm D call. Germline CDR1 reads LGHDT; CDR2 reads YNNKEL (reference sequence). The CDR3 extends over 12 amino acids. Trimming stripped 1 base from V and 10 bases from J, with 9 bases between. In nucleotides, the CDR3 is TGTGCCAGCAGCCAAGCTAGTGGGGCGCAGTATTTT. Its protein is CASSQASGAQYF.

There are many counts of this clonotype. This chain connects TRBV6-5 to TRBJ1-1, with 8 bases fitting TRBD1. This CDR3 is 17 amino acids long. Germline assignment: CDR1 MNHEY and CDR2 SVGAGI. The ends lost 0 bases at V and 0 bases at J; junction bases unmatched: 6. The CDR3 here is CASSYSGQGTVNTEAFF. For the CDR3, the DNA is TGTGCCAGCAGTTACTCAGGACAGGGAACTGTGAACACTGAAGCTTTCTTT.